This is a list of T cell receptor beta chains from one sample in a study of blood T cell repertoires in COVID-19. TCRdb's table, derived via immunoSEQ multiplex PCR, lists solely in-frame clones and lacks some. The data hold 150,000 to 200,000 clones, with approximately 91% observed a single time. The specimen was peripheral blood. These receptors were obtained from a man aged 40-49 years with acute or convalescent COVID-19. Each CDR3 is given with its conserved first and last residue. D genes are given only for firm matches. The listing skips clone size in some rows; elsewhere it reads once, few, many or a size class.

j_gene: TRBJ1-4
abundance: .
d_gene: TRBD1
v_gene: TRBV2
CDR3aa: CASSDGPGQTNEKLFF
CDR3nt: TGTGCCAGCAGTGATGGGCCGGGACAGACGAATGAAAAACTGTTTTTT

j_gene: TRBJ1-1
abundance: .
d_gene: .
v_gene: TRBV24-1
CDR3aa: CATSDSSPGSYTEAFF
CDR3nt: TGTGCCACCAGTGATTCGTCCCCGGGATCATACACTGAAGCTTTCTTT

j_gene: TRBJ2-1
abundance: .
d_gene: .
v_gene: TRBV7-2
CDR3aa: CASSFYNYNEQFF
CDR3nt: TGTGCCAGCAGCTTTTACAACTACAATGAGCAGTTCTTC

j_gene: TRBJ2-3
abundance: .
d_gene: TRBD2
v_gene: TRBV7-3
CDR3aa: CASSSGLAGDTQYF
CDR3nt: TGTGCCAGCAGCTCCGGACTAGCGGGAGATACGCAGTATTTT

j_gene: TRBJ2-1
abundance: .
d_gene: .
v_gene: TRBV2
CDR3aa: CASRLSGTSRGEQFF
CDR3nt: TGTGCCAGCAGGCTTTCGGGGACTTCCCGGGGTGAGCAGTTCTTC

j_gene: TRBJ2-7
abundance: .
d_gene: TRBD1
v_gene: TRBV9
CDR3aa: CASSAEGQGKDEQYF
CDR3nt: TGTGCCAGCAGCGCTGAGGGACAGGGGAAGGACGAGCAGTACTTC

j_gene: TRBJ2-3
abundance: few
d_gene: .
v_gene: TRBV7-2
CDR3aa: CASSLRDGGKNTQYF
CDR3nt: TGTGCCAGCAGCTTAAGGGATGGCGGGAAAAATACGCAGTATTTT

j_gene: TRBJ2-3
abundance: .
d_gene: TRBD2
v_gene: TRBV6-6
CDR3aa: CASSYRAGGGADTQYF
CDR3nt: TGTGCCAGCAGTTATAGGGCGGGGGGTGGCGCAGATACGCAGTATTTT

j_gene: TRBJ2-3
abundance: .
d_gene: TRBD1
v_gene: TRBV12-5
CDR3aa: CASGIDRGTQYF
CDR3nt: TGTGCTAGTGGCATAGACAGGGGGACGCAGTATTTT

j_gene: TRBJ1-1
abundance: few
d_gene: .
v_gene: TRBV18
CDR3aa: CASSLGGDTEAFF
CDR3nt: TGTGCCAGCTCCCTCGGGGGTGACACTGAAGCTTTCTTT

j_gene: TRBJ2-3
abundance: .
d_gene: TRBD2
v_gene: TRBV30
CDR3aa: CAWLGASGGPRDTQYF
CDR3nt: TGTGCCTGGCTGGGGGCTAGCGGGGGCCCCCGGGATACGCAGTATTTT

j_gene: TRBJ1-6
abundance: .
d_gene: TRBD1
v_gene: TRBV6-2/TRBV6-3
CDR3aa: CASSYSRTGSGSPLHF
CDR3nt: TGTGCCAGCAGTTACTCGCGGACAGGGTCTGGTTCACCCCTCCACTTT

j_gene: TRBJ2-3
abundance: .
d_gene: TRBD2
v_gene: TRBV7-9
CDR3aa: CASSITSAGLSLTDTQYF
CDR3nt: TGTGCCAGCAGCATAACTAGCGCGGGACTCTCACTCACAGATACGCAGTATTTT

j_gene: TRBJ2-3
abundance: .
d_gene: .
v_gene: TRBV5-4
CDR3aa: CASSQEVVGVDTQYF
CDR3nt: TGTGCCAGCAGCCAGGAGGTTGTAGGCGTTGATACGCAGTATTTT

j_gene: TRBJ2-7
abundance: .
d_gene: .
v_gene: TRBV25-1
CDR3aa: CASSVLGASYEQYF
CDR3nt: TGTGCCAGCAGTGTGCTGGGGGCGTCGTACGAGCAGTACTTC

j_gene: TRBJ2-7
abundance: .
d_gene: TRBD1
v_gene: TRBV5-4
CDR3aa: CASSPLGTGVDEQYF
CDR3nt: TGTGCCAGCAGCCCTTTGGGGACAGGGGTCGATGAGCAGTACTTC

j_gene: TRBJ1-6
abundance: .
d_gene: TRBD1
v_gene: TRBV4-3
CDR3aa: CASSQELGTAYNSPLHF
CDR3nt: TGCGCCAGCAGCCAAGAACTTGGGACAGCTTATAATTCACCCCTCCACTTT

j_gene: TRBJ2-1
abundance: .
d_gene: .
v_gene: TRBV9
CDR3aa: CASSVAGGVAYNEQFF
CDR3nt: TGTGCCAGCAGCGTAGCTGGCGGGGTCGCCTACAATGAGCAGTTCTTC

j_gene: TRBJ2-3
abundance: .
d_gene: .
v_gene: TRBV4-2
CDR3aa: CASSQEQLADTQYF
CDR3nt: TGTGCCAGCAGCCAAGAGCAACTGGCAGATACGCAGTATTTT

j_gene: TRBJ2-7
abundance: .
d_gene: TRBD2
v_gene: TRBV19
CDR3aa: CASSMGGGASHEQYF
CDR3nt: TGTGCCAGTAGTATGGGCGGGGGGGCCTCTCACGAGCAGTACTTC

j_gene: TRBJ2-3
abundance: .
d_gene: .
v_gene: TRBV19
CDR3aa: CASTGGGKRTDTQYF
CDR3nt: TGTGCCAGCACAGGGGGGGGCAAACGCACAGATACGCAGTATTTT

j_gene: TRBJ2-7
abundance: .
d_gene: TRBD1
v_gene: TRBV18
CDR3aa: CASSLSTGYEQYF
CDR3nt: TGTGCCAGCTCACTGTCGACAGGGTACGAGCAGTACTTC

j_gene: TRBJ1-1
abundance: .
d_gene: .
v_gene: TRBV7-8
CDR3aa: CASSLATEAFF
CDR3nt: TGTGCCAGCAGCTTAGCTACAGAAGCTTTCTTT

j_gene: TRBJ2-3
abundance: .
d_gene: .
v_gene: TRBV18
CDR3aa: CASSLRQVTSTDTQYF
CDR3nt: TGTGCCAGCTCACTTCGACAGGTTACTAGCACAGATACGCAGTATTTT

j_gene: TRBJ2-7
abundance: .
d_gene: .
v_gene: TRBV3-1/TRBV3-2
CDR3aa: CASSQDGRGISYEQYF
CDR3nt: TGTGCCAGCAGCCAAGATGGAAGGGGGATCTCCTACGAGCAGTACTTC

j_gene: TRBJ1-3
abundance: .
d_gene: TRBD1
v_gene: TRBV5-1
CDR3aa: CASRPGGSSGNTIYF
CDR3nt: TGCGCCAGCAGACCAGGGGGCTCCTCTGGAAACACCATATATTTT

j_gene: TRBJ1-1
abundance: .
d_gene: .
v_gene: TRBV18
CDR3aa: CASSPLDTEAFF
CDR3nt: TGTGCCAGCTCACCTCTCGACACTGAAGCTTTCTTT

j_gene: TRBJ2-1
abundance: .
d_gene: TRBD2
v_gene: TRBV6-2/TRBV6-3
CDR3aa: CASSHRLAGTNSEQFF
CDR3nt: TGTGCCAGCAGTCACAGACTAGCAGGGACCAATAGTGAGCAGTTCTTC

j_gene: TRBJ1-4
abundance: .
d_gene: TRBD1
v_gene: TRBV5-4
CDR3aa: CASSITGTALEKLFF
CDR3nt: TGTGCCAGCAGCATAACCGGGACAGCCTTGGAAAAACTGTTTTTT

j_gene: TRBJ2-3
abundance: .
d_gene: .
v_gene: TRBV7-7
CDR3aa: CASSQGAGRTSDTQYF
CDR3nt: TGTGCCAGCAGCCAAGGAGCGGGCAGGACCTCAGATACGCAGTATTTT

j_gene: TRBJ1-1
abundance: .
d_gene: TRBD1
v_gene: TRBV7-2
CDR3aa: CASRLGQGSEAFF
CDR3nt: TGTGCCAGCAGGCTGGGACAGGGCTCTGAAGCTTTCTTT

j_gene: TRBJ1-1
abundance: .
d_gene: TRBD1
v_gene: TRBV13
CDR3aa: CASNRQGLTSQNTEAFF
CDR3nt: TGTGCCAGCAACCGACAGGGACTCACTTCTCAAAACACTGAAGCTTTCTTT

j_gene: TRBJ1-3
abundance: .
d_gene: .
v_gene: TRBV3-1/TRBV3-2
CDR3aa: CASSPGGGGNGNTIYF
CDR3nt: TGTGCCAGCAGCCCCGGGGGGGGAGGAAACGGAAACACCATATATTTT

j_gene: TRBJ2-7
abundance: .
d_gene: .
v_gene: TRBV5-1
CDR3aa: CASSLAPSREQYF
CDR3nt: TGCGCCAGCAGCTTGGCCCCCTCGAGGGAGCAGTACTTC

j_gene: TRBJ1-4
abundance: .
d_gene: .
v_gene: TRBV15
CDR3aa: CATSRETRTPEGIKLFF
CDR3nt: TGTGCCACCAGCAGAGAGACTCGGACACCCGAAGGTATAAAACTGTTTTTT

j_gene: TRBJ2-7
abundance: .
d_gene: .
v_gene: TRBV27
CDR3aa: CASSTNRDSYEQYF
CDR3nt: TGTGCCAGCAGTACCAACAGGGACTCCTACGAGCAGTACTTC

j_gene: TRBJ1-5
abundance: .
d_gene: TRBD1
v_gene: TRBV4-1
CDR3aa: CASSQGIEQGNNQPQHF
CDR3nt: TGCGCCAGCAGCCAAGGGATCGAACAGGGGAACAATCAGCCCCAGCATTTT

j_gene: TRBJ2-5
abundance: .
d_gene: TRBD1
v_gene: TRBV2
CDR3aa: CASSYLTGQETQYF
CDR3nt: TGTGCCAGCAGCTACCTGACAGGGCAAGAGACCCAGTACTTC

j_gene: TRBJ1-3
abundance: .
d_gene: TRBD1
v_gene: TRBV27
CDR3aa: CASSLKGIGTGVGNTIYF
CDR3nt: TGTGCCAGCAGTTTAAAGGGGATAGGGACAGGGGTTGGAAACACCATATATTTT

j_gene: TRBJ2-7
abundance: few
d_gene: .
v_gene: TRBV2
CDR3aa: CASSDPDSSHEQYF
CDR3nt: TGTGCCAGCAGTGACCCAGACAGTTCCCACGAGCAGTACTTC

j_gene: TRBJ2-7
abundance: .
d_gene: TRBD1
v_gene: TRBV4-3
CDR3aa: CASSRGQGAPSYEQYF
CDR3nt: TGCGCCAGCAGCCGGGGACAGGGTGCTCCCTCCTACGAGCAGTACTTC

j_gene: TRBJ2-3
abundance: .
d_gene: .
v_gene: TRBV2
CDR3aa: CASRGRDTQYF
CDR3nt: TGTGCCAGCAGGGGGAGAGATACGCAGTATTTT